This record covers a single T cell receptor beta chain. The antigen is undetermined. The ends lost 6 bases at V and 3 bases at J; junction bases unmatched: 4. CDR3 length: 17 amino acids. CDR1 is SGHTA, CDR2 FQGNSA, per germline. Sampling times: baseline, cycle 4 day 1, cycle 7 day 1. The data originate from a study of OX40 agonist ivuxolimab in advanced cancers. On the study more broadly: From roughly 23 to 85 years was the age range, with a mean of about 54 years, and over 70% were male.

Using immunoSEQ multiplex PCR, the repertoire was profiled, and TCRdb retains in-frame clones only, with some absent. This sample carries approximately 70,000 clones, 84% of them seen once, and the ten largest clones take roughly 7.9%. Notes on the study in general: Both blood CD4+ and CD8+ T cells showed clonal growth by week 6 at 0.1 to 3.0 mg/kg. A proportion of nonresponders additionally exhibited low normalized T-cell clonal expansion.

This sequence joins TRBV7-2 and TRBJ2-6; the match to TRBD2 covers 14 bases. Here the sequenced sample was CD4+ or CD8+ T cells sorted from blood, taken in a trial of the OX40 agonist ivuxolimab. The sequence was obtained from an adult with an advanced solid tumor such as melanoma, head and neck, liver or kidney cancer. The chain's CDR3 is CASSPGLAGVGANVLTF. Written as DNA, the CDR3 is TGTGCCAGCAGTCCGGGACTAGCGGGAGTTGGGGCCAACGTCCTGACTTTC.